The clone carrying this T cell receptor (beta chain) has ten or more counts. Sequencing was performed with immunoSEQ multiplex PCR; in TCRdb, only in-frame clones are kept and a portion is missing. The sample lists a few hundred thousand clones, around 84% occurring once. The data were obtained in a study of blood T cell repertoires in COVID-19. This CDR3 is 14 amino acids long. Germline values: CDR1 KGHDR, CDR2 SFDVKD. Between the trimmed V and J ends, which lost 1 base and 5 bases, there was a span of 10 bases. The chain couples TRBV24-1 to TRBJ2-5; D is undetermined. The origin of this receptor is a man aged 45-65 years with acute or convalescent COVID-19. The sample consisted of peripheral blood. CDR3 region: CATSDFEVEETQYF. CDR3 nucleotide sequence: TGTGCCACCAGTGATTTCGAGGTAGAGGAGACCCAGTACTTC.